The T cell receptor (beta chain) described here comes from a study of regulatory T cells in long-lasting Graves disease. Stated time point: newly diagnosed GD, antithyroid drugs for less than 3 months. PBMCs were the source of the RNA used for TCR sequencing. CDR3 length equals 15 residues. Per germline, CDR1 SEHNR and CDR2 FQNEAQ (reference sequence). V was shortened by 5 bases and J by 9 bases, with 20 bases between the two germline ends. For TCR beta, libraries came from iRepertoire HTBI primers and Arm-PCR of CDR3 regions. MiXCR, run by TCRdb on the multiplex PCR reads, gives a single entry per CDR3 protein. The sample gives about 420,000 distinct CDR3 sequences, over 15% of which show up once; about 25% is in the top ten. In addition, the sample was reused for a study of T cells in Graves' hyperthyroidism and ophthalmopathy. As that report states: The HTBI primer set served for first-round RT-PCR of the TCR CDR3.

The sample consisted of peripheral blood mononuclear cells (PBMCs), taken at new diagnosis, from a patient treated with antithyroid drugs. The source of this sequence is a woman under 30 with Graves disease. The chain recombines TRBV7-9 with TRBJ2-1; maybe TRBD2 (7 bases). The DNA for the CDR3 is TGTGCCAGCAGCGGGGTTAGGGGGAGGGCCCCTGAGCAGTTCTTC. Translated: CASSGVRGRAPEQFF.